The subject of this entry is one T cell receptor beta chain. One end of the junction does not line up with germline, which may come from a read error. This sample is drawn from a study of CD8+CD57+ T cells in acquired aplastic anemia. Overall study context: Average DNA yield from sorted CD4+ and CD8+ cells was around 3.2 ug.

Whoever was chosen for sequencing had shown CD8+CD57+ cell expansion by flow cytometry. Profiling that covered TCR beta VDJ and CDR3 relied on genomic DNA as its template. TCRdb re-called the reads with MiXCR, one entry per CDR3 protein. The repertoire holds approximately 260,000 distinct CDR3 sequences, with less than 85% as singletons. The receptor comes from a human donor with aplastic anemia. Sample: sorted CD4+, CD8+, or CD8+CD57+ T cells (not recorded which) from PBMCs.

Written as DNA, the CDR3 is TGTGCCAGCAGCTTTGATGCAGGCGGGACAGACCTTTCCTTC. It is translated as CASSFDAGGTDLSF. The chain uses TRBV7-8 and TRBJ2-1, with TRBD1 as a possible D gene (7 bases). The CDR3 extends over 14 amino acids. Germline lookup yields CDR1 SGHVS and CDR2 FQNEAQ. Full variable domain (rest looked up from reference TRBV7-8 and TRBJ2-1): GAGVSQSPRYKVAKRGQDVALRCDPISGHVSLFWYQQALGQGPEFLTYFQNEAQLDKSGLPSDRFFAERPEGSVSTLKIQRTQQEDSAVYLCASSFDAGGTDLSFGPGTRLTVL.